The 2 T cell receptor beta chains below all came from one sample that was sequenced in a study of blood T cell repertoires in COVID-19. Assay: immunoSEQ multiplex PCR; the TCRdb copy retains only in-frame clones and omits some. In the table there are about 49,000 clones, roughly 84% of which are singletons. The sequencing sample was made of peripheral blood. These receptors were collected from a man aged 45-60 years with acute or convalescent COVID-19.

This chain connects TRBV2 to TRBJ2-2, with D perhaps matching TRBD1 (5 bases). The CDR3 spans 15 residues. The V end was cut by 4 bases, the J end by 4 bases, with 13 bases between. Looked up from germline, CDR1 is SNHLY and CDR2 is FYNNEI. DNA for the CDR3: TGTGCCAGCAGTGCGGCAGGGTTCGGCACCGGGGAGCTGTTTTTT. Amino acids: CASSAAGFGTGELFF.

This rearrangement joins TRBV15 to TRBJ1-5; TRBD1 matches at 9 bases. Trimming cost V 5 bases and J 1 base; bases outside gene matches: 6. The CDR3 spans 16 residues. CDR1 LNHNV and CDR2 YYDKDF come from the germline V gene (reference sequence). CDR3 sequence reads: CATSPVGTGSNQPQHF. The CDR3 region has the DNA TGTGCCACCAGCCCAGTTGGGACAGGGAGCAATCAGCCCCAGCATTTT.